What follows are 21 T cell receptor beta chains derived from one specimen sequenced in a study of beta chain features in type 1 diabetes. Reverse transcription of all isolated RNA meant that expressed TCRB transcripts were sequenced. Some clones are missing from TCRdb's copy, which holds only in-frame ones; the method was immunoSEQ multiplex PCR. Among 500,000 to 700,000 clones listed, about a sixth were seen once. The sample taken for sequencing was naive CD4+ T cells from blood. The source is a man younger than 35 in good health.

The gene calls are TRBV29-1 and TRBJ1-2, with D possibly being TRBD1 (6 bases). V lost 6 bases and J lost 1, with 12 bases in between. This CDR3 has 13 residues. CDR1 is SQVTM, CDR2 ANQGSEA, per germline. CDR3 bases: TGCAGCGTCTCAGGACAGCTTAACTATGGCTACACCTTC. The encoded protein is CSVSGQLNYGYTF.

The V call is TRBV7-9, the J call TRBJ2-2; D uncertain. Trimming shortened V by 10 bases and J by 0 bases, and 18 bases separated the two germline ends. The CDR3 spans 16 residues. The germline gives CDR1 SEHNR, CDR2 FQNEAQ (reference sequence). The CDR3 DNA reads TGTGCCACCTGGGTGGTTCGGCTTACGAACACCGGGGAGCTGTTTTTT. This sequence encodes CATWVVRLTNTGELFF.

This clone has a handful of counts. This chain uses TRBV7-9 with TRBJ2-5; D assignment may be TRBD1 or TRBD2 (5 bases each). TRBJ2-7 matches the DNA end more closely, so the J call is doubtful. This CDR3 is 15 amino acids long. The germline V gene encodes CDR1 SEHNR and CDR2 FQNEAQ (reference sequence). The CDR3 sequence: CASSFRRDDLGEQYF. The CDR3 DNA sequence: TGTGCCAGCAGCTTTCGACGGGACGACTTAGGCGAGCAGTACTTC.

The chain has TRBV7-2 and TRBJ2-1; TRBD2 matches at 7 bases. The junction had 14 bases not matched to a gene; V was cut back by 5 bases and J by 7 bases. CDR3 size: 16 residues. The germline CDR1 and CDR2 sequences are SGHTA and FQGNSA. CDR3 sequence reads: CASSQVVQRGGNEQFF. The CDR3 nucleotides read TGTGCCAGCAGCCAAGTGGTACAGCGGGGAGGAAATGAGCAGTTCTTC.

This chain joins TRBV9 and TRBJ1-2; tentative D call: TRBD1 (5 bases). This CDR3 is built from 14 residues. Germline lookup yields CDR1 SGDLS and CDR2 YYNGEE. The ends were cut back, 4 bases at V and 8 bases at J, with 18 bases in the middle. The CDR3 region is CASSPDGAPWGYTF. CDR3 in DNA: TGTGCCAGCAGCCCAGACGGGGCCCCCTGGGGCTACACCTTC.

This rearrangement joins TRBV9 to TRBJ2-7, with D possibly being TRBD1 or TRBD2 (5 bases each). The CDR3 contains 15 residues. Germline loops: CDR1 SGDLS, CDR2 YYNGEE. The V and J ends lost 0 bases and 3 bases respectively, with 13 bases between them. Here the CDR3 DNA reads TGTGCCAGCAGCGTAGATTACGGGGCCAACTACGAGCAGTACTTC. Translating gives CASSVDYGANYEQYF.

The table lists this clone with a few counts. This sequence joins TRBV7-2 and TRBJ1-3; weak D call: TRBD1 (6 bases). Trimming took 4 bases from V and 1 from J, leaving 8 bases between them. Germline assignment: CDR1 SGHTA and CDR2 FQGNSA. CDR3 length equals 14 residues. In nucleotides, the CDR3 is TGTGCCAGCAGCTCACAGGGATCTGGAAACACCATATATTTT. It translates to CASSSQGSGNTIYF.

There are a few counts of this clone. The chain has TRBV28 and TRBJ2-7; 14 bases line up with TRBD2. V lost 4 bases to trimming and J lost 11 bases; unmatched junction nucleotides: 16. CDR3 length equals 17 residues. Germline CDR1 reads MDHEN; CDR2 reads SYDVKM. For the CDR3, the DNA is TGTGCCAGCAGTTACGCTCCGGGACTAGCGGGAGTTAACGTTAAGTACTTC. Amino acid sequence: CASSYAPGLAGVNVKYF.

The table lists this clone with a few counts. This chain's CDR3 is CASSTTIQSDNKYF. In DNA form, the CDR3 reads TGTGCCAGTAGTACGACGATTCAATCGGATAATAAGTACTTC. V usage is TRBV19 and J usage is TRBJ2-7; D gene unclear. Per germline, CDR1 LNHDA and CDR2 SQIVND (reference sequence). The CDR3 spans 14 residues. V was shortened by 4 bases and J by 11 bases, with 21 bases between the two germline ends.

A few counts support this clone. The chain employs TRBV5-1 and TRBJ2-7; D is perhaps TRBD1 or TRBD2 (5 bases each). V was trimmed by 7 bases and J by 5 bases, leaving 19 bases between them. Germline values: CDR1 SGHRS, CDR2 YFSETQ. The CDR3 runs to 14 residues. The CDR3 DNA reads as TGCGCCAGCGCCACGGGACCTCCCTCTGACGAGCAGTACTTC. Its protein product is CASATGPPSDEQYF.

The chain combines TRBV7-9 with TRBJ1-1, with TRBD1 identical over 7 bases. V trimming: 5 bases; J trimming: 2 bases; junction bases outside the gene matches: 8. From germline, CDR1 is SEHNR and CDR2 FQNEAQ (reference sequence). The CDR3 has 15 residues. The CDR3 nucleotides are TGTGCCAGCAGCGCTACAGGGGCACCAAACACTGAAGCTTTCTTT. Protein product: CASSATGAPNTEAFF.

The J gene is TRBJ2-1, the V gene TRBV18; TRBD1 agrees at 7 bases. The V gene end was trimmed by 1 base and the J gene end by 12 bases; junction bases not matched to a gene: 6. Germline loops: CDR1 KGHSH, CDR2 LQKENI. This CDR3 spans 13 amino acids. The CDR3 coding sequence is TGTGCCAGCTCACCACAGGCGAGGGACAGGCAGTTCTTC. Translated, it gives CASSPQARDRQFF.

This clone appeared a few times. The genes are TRBV6-6 and TRBJ1-2; 9 nucleotides agree with TRBD1. From germline, CDR1 is MNHNY and CDR2 SVGAGI (reference sequence). J lost 5 bases, V lost 5 bases, and 3 bases had no gene match. This CDR3 contains 13 residues. The CDR3 DNA follows: TGTGCCAGCAGTAGGGGGACAGGGTATGGCTACACCTTC. The encoded protein is CASSRGTGYGYTF.

This clone has only a few counts. V is TRBV7-2 and J is TRBJ2-3; 7 bases map to TRBD2. In germline, CDR1 is SGHTA, CDR2 FQGNSA. Trimming took 4 bases from V and 4 from J; bases not matched to a gene: 5. CDR3 length equals 14 residues. In DNA form, the CDR3 reads TGTGCCAGCAGCTCCACGGGGGGTTCAGATACGCAGTATTTT. Its translation is CASSSTGGSDTQYF.

This clone was picked up a small number of times. The J gene is TRBJ2-7, the V gene TRBV7-2; no clear D gene. Trimming pared 1 base from V and 6 bases from J, leaving 7 bases between. The germline V gene has CDR1 SGHTA and CDR2 FQGNSA. There are 12 residues in the CDR3. The CDR3 DNA sequence: TGTGCCAGCAGCTTAGTCGCCACCGAGCAGTACTTC. It encodes CASSLVATEQYF.

The chain links TRBV5-1 to TRBJ1-2; 7 positions agree with TRBD1. The CDR3 spans 15 residues. Germline assignment: CDR1 SGHRS and CDR2 YFSETQ. J was trimmed by 3 bases and V by 4 bases; bases with no gene match: 9. In DNA form, the CDR3 reads TGCGCCAGCAGCCCATCGACAGGGACTCACTATGGCTACACCTTC. Protein: CASSPSTGTHYGYTF.

This clone has more than one count but fewer than ten. The rearrangement joins TRBV19 to TRBJ2-5; D may be TRBD2 (5 bases). Germline V gene lookup returns CDR1 LNHDA and CDR2 SQIVND (reference sequence). The CDR3 contains 13 residues. Trimming removed 5 bases at V and 1 base at J, with 8 bases between. The CDR3 is CASSLGLQETQYF. As DNA, the CDR3 is TGTGCCAGTAGTCTAGGACTCCAAGAGACCCAGTACTTC.

V gene TRBV9 combines with J gene TRBJ2-3; D unclear. This CDR3 contains 14 residues. CDR1 and CDR2 (germline): SGDLS, YYNGEE. Trimming shortened V by 4 bases and J by 6 bases, and 15 bases separated the two germline ends. The CDR3 loop reads CASSSEIPSDTQYF. The CDR3, as DNA: TGTGCCAGCAGCTCAGAAATCCCCTCCGATACGCAGTATTTT.

The chain carries TRBV2 and TRBJ2-1, with 12 positions matching TRBD2. Germline V gene lookup returns CDR1 SNHLY and CDR2 FYNNEI. The J segment lost 5 bases and the V segment lost 10 bases, leaving 18 bases of the junction unmatched. The CDR3 covers 18 residues. CDR3 in DNA: TGTGCCACCCCCCAGCCGTGGACTAGCGGGGAGGGCAACAATGAGCAGTTCTTC. It specifies CATPQPWTSGEGNNEQFF.

This clone has only a few counts. Here the CDR3 DNA reads TGCGCCAGCAGTAGAAGCGGGCCGGCCACAGATACGCAGTATTTT. Encoded protein: CASSRSGPATDTQYF. V usage is TRBV5-1 and J usage is TRBJ2-3; the D gene is possibly TRBD2 (6 bases). Per germline, CDR1 SGHRS and CDR2 YFSETQ. Between the trimmed V and J ends, which lost 5 bases and 2 bases, there was a span of 15 bases. The CDR3 runs 15 residues.

This clone was counted between two and nine times. The chain has TRBV29-1 and TRBJ1-1; 9 nucleotides align to TRBD1. The germline gives CDR1 SQVTM, CDR2 ANQGSEA. With V trimmed by 6 bases and J by 1 base, 6 bases remained unmatched. CDR3 length: 14 residues. CDR3 nucleotide sequence: TGCAGCGTCGCAGAGACAGGGGGGAACACTGAAGCTTTCTTT. Amino acids: CSVAETGGNTEAFF.